The 14 T cell receptor beta chains presented below share a single source sample, sequenced in a study of T cells of healthy individuals. MiXCR, run by TCRdb on the 5' RACE reads, gives a single entry per CDR3 protein. The data hold 95,000 to 100,000 distinct CDR3 sequences, with around 17% observed a single time. The receptors originated from a human donor in good health.

In its sample, this clonotype was seen a few times. The genes are TRBV4-1 and TRBJ1-6; 9 nucleotides line up with TRBD1. With V trimmed by 0 bases and J by 8 bases, 2 bases remained unmatched. The CDR3 extends over 15 amino acids. Germline V CDR1 and CDR2: MGHRA, YSYEKL. CDR3 nucleotides: TGCGCCAGCAGCCAAGAGGGGACAGGGTATTCACCCCTCCACTTT. Protein sequence: CASSQEGTGYSPLHF.

The chain combines TRBV25-1 with TRBJ1-1, with TRBD1 matching over 12 bases. This CDR3 region has 19 residues. CDR1 and CDR2 from the germline V gene are MGHDK and SYGVNS. The CDR3 loop reads CPHKVGDRGRRKSNTEAFF. The CDR3 DNA reads TGTCCCCATAAAGTAGGGGACAGGGGGCGCCGGAAGTCGAACACTGAAGCTTTCTTT.

The chain links TRBV6-5 to TRBJ1-5; D is ambiguous. Trimming pared 0 bases from V and 2 bases from J, leaving 14 bases between. The CDR3 extends over 17 amino acids. Germline V gives CDR1 MNHEY, CDR2 SVGAGI. CDR3 protein: CASSYSFTGTGNQPQHF. The CDR3 nucleotides read TGTGCCAGCAGTTACTCTTTTACGGGAACGGGCAATCAGCCCCAGCATTTT.

This clonotype was picked up a small number of times. The chain joins TRBV28 to TRBJ2-3, with 11 bases aligning to TRBD2. In germline, CDR1 is MDHEN, CDR2 SYDVKM. The CDR3 loop spans 14 amino acids. Trimming took 9 bases from V and 4 from J; bases not matched to a gene: 6. The CDR3 DNA is TGTGCCAGTAGCGGGAGGGCTCTCGCAGATACGCAGTATTTT. This translates into CASSGRALADTQYF.

This clonotype was recorded many times. The chain couples TRBV29-1 to TRBJ2-1; 11 bases are shared with TRBD2. The V gene's germline CDR1 is SQVTM and CDR2 ANQGSEA. The V and J ends lost 4 bases and 1 base, in that order; junction bases with no gene match: 9. This CDR3 comprises 17 residues. CDR3 bases: TGCAGCGTTGCCGGGACTAGCGGAACTCCTTCCTACAATGAGCAGTTCTTC. Translating it yields CSVAGTSGTPSYNEQFF.

This chain links TRBV5-6 with TRBJ2-6; D gene uncertain. This CDR3 has 17 amino acids. Trimming removed 2 bases from V and 0 bases from J, with 12 bases in between. Germline loops: CDR1 SGHDT, CDR2 YYEEEE. The chain's CDR3 is CASSFVIWDSGANVLTF. CDR3 DNA sequence: TGTGCCAGCAGCTTTGTTATCTGGGACTCTGGGGCCAACGTCCTGACTTTC.

This clonotype came up many times. The CDR3 is CASSINRGINQPQHF. For the CDR3, the DNA is TGTGCCAGCAGTATCAACAGGGGGATTAATCAGCCCCAGCATTTT. The chain carries TRBV12-3 or TRBV12-4 and TRBJ1-5; 8 positions match TRBD1. The CDR3 length is 15 residues. J gave up 4 bases and V 5 bases, and 7 bases lay outside the gene matches.

The genes are TRBV19 and TRBJ1-3, with TRBD1 as a possible D gene (5 bases). The CDR3 covers 14 residues. V lost 4 bases, J lost 5 bases, and 12 bases lay in between. CDR1 and CDR2 (germline): LNHDA, SQIVND (reference sequence). CDR3 in amino acids: CASSTSRGRNTIYF. CDR3 DNA: TGTGCCAGTAGTACGTCGCGGGGGAGAAACACCATATATTTT.

This clonotype was found many times. This chain connects TRBV27 to TRBJ2-7, with a tentative D call TRBD2 (7 bases). The CDR3 has 14 amino acids. Trimming stripped 3 bases from V and 6 bases from J, with 15 bases between. Per germline, CDR1 MNHEY and CDR2 SMNVEV (reference sequence). In DNA, the CDR3 is TGTGCCAGCAGTTTTTCGGGACTACAGGGCGAGCAGTACTTC. Amino acids: CASSFSGLQGEQYF.

This clonotype has only a few counts. This chain connects TRBV5-6 to TRBJ2-7, with D possibly TRBD2 on 6 matching bases. The CDR3 is 14 residues long. Between the trimmed V and J ends, which lost 2 bases and 2 bases, there was a span of 11 bases. The germline gives CDR1 SGHDT, CDR2 YYEEEE. For the CDR3, the DNA is TGTGCCAGCAGCTTTACGGGGAGGACCTACGAGCAGTACTTC. It yields the protein CASSFTGRTYEQYF.

This clonotype was seen a few times. The rearrangement uses TRBV19 and TRBJ1-5; D may be TRBD1 (5 bases). The CDR3 is made up of 15 amino acids. Trimming pared 6 bases from V and 1 base from J, leaving 13 bases between. CDR1 and CDR2 from the germline V gene are LNHDA and SQIVND (reference sequence). The CDR3 is CASRPTAASNQPQHF. The CDR3 DNA reads TGTGCCAGTAGGCCGACAGCCGCAAGCAATCAGCCCCAGCATTTT.

The V call is TRBV5-5, the J call TRBJ2-4, with 8 bases fitting TRBD1. CDR3 length: 19 residues. Germline V lookup: CDR1 SGHKS, CDR2 YYEKEE (reference sequence). With 4 bases clipped from V and 1 base from J, the junction kept 16 bases outside the gene matches. DNA for the CDR3: TGTGCCAGCAGCCGGGGATTGACAGGGGCCCCAGGCGCCAAAAACATTCAGTACTTC. Residues: CASSRGLTGAPGAKNIQYF.

This chain links TRBV4-3 with TRBJ2-7, with 9 bases lining up with TRBD1. Trimming took 3 bases from V and 7 from J; bases not matched to a gene: 7. The CDR3 has 14 residues. The germline gives CDR1 LGHNA, CDR2 YSLEER. CDR3 bases: TGCGCCAGCAGCCAGAAACAGGGGGCTCGGGAGCAGTACTTC. This sequence encodes CASSQKQGAREQYF.

This clonotype occurred many times. V and J are TRBV24-1 and TRBJ2-7; a possible D gene is TRBD1 (6 bases). Germline V gives CDR1 KGHDR, CDR2 SFDVKD. V dropped 5 bases and J dropped 3 bases, with 10 bases sitting between them. The CDR3 contains 13 residues. CDR3 nucleotides: TGTGCCACCAGTGGGGGGCACGACTACGAGCAGTACTTC. It codes for CATSGGHDYEQYF.